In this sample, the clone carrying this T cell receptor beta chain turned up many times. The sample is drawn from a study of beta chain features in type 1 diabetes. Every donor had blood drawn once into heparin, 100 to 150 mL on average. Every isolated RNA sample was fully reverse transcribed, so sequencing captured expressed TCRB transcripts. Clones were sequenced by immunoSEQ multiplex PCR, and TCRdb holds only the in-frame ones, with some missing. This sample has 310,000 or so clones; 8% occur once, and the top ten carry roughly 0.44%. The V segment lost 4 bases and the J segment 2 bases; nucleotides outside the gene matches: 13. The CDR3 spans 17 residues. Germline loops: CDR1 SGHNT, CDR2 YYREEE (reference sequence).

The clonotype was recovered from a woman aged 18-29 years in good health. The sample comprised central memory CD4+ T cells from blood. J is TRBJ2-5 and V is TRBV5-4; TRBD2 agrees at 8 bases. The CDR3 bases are TGTGCCAGCAGCGTAAAAAATCGACTAGCGAGACAAGAGACCCAGTACTTC. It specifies CASSVKNRLARQETQYF.